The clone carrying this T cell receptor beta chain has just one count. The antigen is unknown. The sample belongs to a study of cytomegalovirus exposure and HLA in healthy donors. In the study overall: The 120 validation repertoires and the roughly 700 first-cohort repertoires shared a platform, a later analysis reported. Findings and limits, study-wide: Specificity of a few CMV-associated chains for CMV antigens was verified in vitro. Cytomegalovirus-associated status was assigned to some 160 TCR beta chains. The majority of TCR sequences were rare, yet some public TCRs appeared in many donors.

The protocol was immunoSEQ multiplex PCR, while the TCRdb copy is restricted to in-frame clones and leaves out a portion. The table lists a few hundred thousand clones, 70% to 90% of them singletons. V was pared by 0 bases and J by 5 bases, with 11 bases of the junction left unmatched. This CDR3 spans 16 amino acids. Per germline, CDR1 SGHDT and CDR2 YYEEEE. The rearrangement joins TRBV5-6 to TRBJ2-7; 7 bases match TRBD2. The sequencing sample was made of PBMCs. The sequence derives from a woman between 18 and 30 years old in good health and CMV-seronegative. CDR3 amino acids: CASSLASERDVNEQYF. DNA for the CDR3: TGTGCCAGCAGCTTGGCAAGCGAGCGGGACGTGAACGAGCAGTACTTC.